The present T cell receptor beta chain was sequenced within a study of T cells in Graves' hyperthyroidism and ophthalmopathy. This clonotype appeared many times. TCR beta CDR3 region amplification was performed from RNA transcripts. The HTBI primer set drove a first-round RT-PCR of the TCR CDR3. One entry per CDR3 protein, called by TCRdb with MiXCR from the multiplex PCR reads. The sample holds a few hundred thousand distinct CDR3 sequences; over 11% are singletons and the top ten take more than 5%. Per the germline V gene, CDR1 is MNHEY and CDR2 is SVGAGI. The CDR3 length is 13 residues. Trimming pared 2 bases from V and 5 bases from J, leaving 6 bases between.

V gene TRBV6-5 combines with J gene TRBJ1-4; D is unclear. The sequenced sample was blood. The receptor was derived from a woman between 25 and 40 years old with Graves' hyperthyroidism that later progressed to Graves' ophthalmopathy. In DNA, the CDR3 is TGTGCCAGCAGTTACGGGTGGAATGAAAAACTGTTTTTT. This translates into CASSYGWNEKLFF.